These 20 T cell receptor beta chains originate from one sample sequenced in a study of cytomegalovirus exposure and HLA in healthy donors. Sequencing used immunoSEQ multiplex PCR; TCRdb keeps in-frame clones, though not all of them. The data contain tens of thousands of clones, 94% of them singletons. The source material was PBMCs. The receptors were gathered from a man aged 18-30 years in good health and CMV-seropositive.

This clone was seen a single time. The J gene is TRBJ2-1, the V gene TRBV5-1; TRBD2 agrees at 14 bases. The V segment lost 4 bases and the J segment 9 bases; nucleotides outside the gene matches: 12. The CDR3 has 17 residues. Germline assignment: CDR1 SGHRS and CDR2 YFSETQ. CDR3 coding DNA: TGCGCCAGCAGCCCGAGATTGGGACTAGCGGGAGAATTTGAGCAGTTCTTC. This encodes CASSPRLGLAGEFEQFF.

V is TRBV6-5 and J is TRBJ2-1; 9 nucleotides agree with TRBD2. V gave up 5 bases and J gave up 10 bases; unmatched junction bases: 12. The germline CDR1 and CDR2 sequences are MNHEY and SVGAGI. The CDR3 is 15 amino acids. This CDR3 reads CASSRSGSGSEEQFF. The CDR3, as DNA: TGTGCCAGCAGTCGCAGTGGTAGCGGGAGTGAAGAGCAGTTCTTC.

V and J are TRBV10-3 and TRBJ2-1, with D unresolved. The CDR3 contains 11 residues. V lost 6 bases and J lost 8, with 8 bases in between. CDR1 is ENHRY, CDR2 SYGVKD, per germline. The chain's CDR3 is CAISPQDEQFF. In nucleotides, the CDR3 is TGTGCCATCAGCCCCCAGGATGAGCAGTTCTTC.

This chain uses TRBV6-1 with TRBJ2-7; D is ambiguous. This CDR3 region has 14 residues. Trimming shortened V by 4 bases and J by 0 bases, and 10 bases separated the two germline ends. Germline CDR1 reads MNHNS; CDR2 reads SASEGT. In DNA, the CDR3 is TGTGCCAGCAGTGCAGTCGCACCCTCCTACGAGCAGTACTTC. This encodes CASSAVAPSYEQYF.

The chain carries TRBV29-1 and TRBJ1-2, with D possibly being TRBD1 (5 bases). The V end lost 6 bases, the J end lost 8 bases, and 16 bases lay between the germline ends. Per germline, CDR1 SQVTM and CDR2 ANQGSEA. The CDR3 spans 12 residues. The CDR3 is CSVDGGGKGYTF. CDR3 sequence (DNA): TGCAGCGTCGACGGGGGTGGGAAGGGCTACACCTTC.

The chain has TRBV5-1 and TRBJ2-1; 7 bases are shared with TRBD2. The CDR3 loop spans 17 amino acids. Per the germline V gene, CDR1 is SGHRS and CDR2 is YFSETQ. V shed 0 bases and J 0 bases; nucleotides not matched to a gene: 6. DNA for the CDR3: TGCGCCAGCAGCTTGGTAGGCGGGAGAGCCTCCTACAATGAGCAGTTCTTC. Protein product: CASSLVGGRASYNEQFF.

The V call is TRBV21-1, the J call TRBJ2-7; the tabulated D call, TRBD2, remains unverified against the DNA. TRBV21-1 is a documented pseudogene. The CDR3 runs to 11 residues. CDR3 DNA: TGTGCCAGCAGCACTACTAGCGCGCAGTACTTC. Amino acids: CASSTTSAQYF.

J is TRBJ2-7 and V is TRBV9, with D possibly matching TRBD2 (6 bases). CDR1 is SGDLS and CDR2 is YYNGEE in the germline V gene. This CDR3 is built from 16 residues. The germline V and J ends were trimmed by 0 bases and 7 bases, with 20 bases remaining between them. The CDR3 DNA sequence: TGTGCCAGCAGCGTAGACATCGGGAGTCCCCCTAGGGAGCAGTACTTC. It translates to CASSVDIGSPPREQYF.

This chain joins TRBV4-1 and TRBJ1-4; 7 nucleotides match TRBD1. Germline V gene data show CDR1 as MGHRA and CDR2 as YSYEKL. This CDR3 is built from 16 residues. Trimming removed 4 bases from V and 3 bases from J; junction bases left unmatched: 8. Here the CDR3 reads CASSLPTGWSNEKLFF. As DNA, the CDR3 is TGCGCCAGCAGCCTCCCGACAGGGTGGTCTAATGAAAAACTGTTTTTT.

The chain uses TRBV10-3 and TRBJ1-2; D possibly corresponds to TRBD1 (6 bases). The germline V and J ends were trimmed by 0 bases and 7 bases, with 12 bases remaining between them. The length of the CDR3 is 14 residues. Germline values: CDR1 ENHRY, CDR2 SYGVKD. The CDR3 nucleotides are TGTGCCATCAGTGAGTCGGCAGGGGTAGGTGGCTACACCTTC. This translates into CAISESAGVGGYTF.

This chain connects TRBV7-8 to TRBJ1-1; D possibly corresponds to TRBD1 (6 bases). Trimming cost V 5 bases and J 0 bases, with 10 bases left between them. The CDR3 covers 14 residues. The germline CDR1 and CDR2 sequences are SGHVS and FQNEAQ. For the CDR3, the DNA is TGTGCCAGCAGCCTCAGGGGTATGAACACTGAAGCTTTCTTT. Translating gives CASSLRGMNTEAFF.

This CDR3 is CASSLIGTSGTDTQYF. The CDR3 nucleotides are TGTGCCAGCAGCTTAATTGGGACTAGCGGTACAGATACGCAGTATTTT. The genes are TRBV7-6 and TRBJ2-3, with 11 nucleotides matching TRBD2. CDR3 length: 16 residues. After removal of 2 bases from V and 3 bases from J, the junction contained 4 bases not matched to a gene. Looked up from germline, CDR1 is SGHVS and CDR2 is FNYEAQ. The full variable domain, in which reference TRBV7-6 and TRBJ2-3 provide the parts outside the CDR3, is GAGVSQSPRYKVTKRGQDVALRCDPISGHVSLYWYRQALGQGPEFLTYFNYEAQQDKSGLPNDRFSAERPEGSISTLTIQRTEQRDSAMYRCASSLIGTSGTDTQYFGPGTRLTVL.

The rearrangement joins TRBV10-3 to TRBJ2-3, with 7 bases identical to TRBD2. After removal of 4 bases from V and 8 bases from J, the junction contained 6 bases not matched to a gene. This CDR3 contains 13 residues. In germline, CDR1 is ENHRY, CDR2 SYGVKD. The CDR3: CAISVVGEGTQYF. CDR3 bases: TGTGCCATCAGTGTTGTAGGGGAGGGTACGCAGTATTTT.

The CDR3 DNA follows: TGTGCCAGCAGTTCCCGGGACACAACTCGTCCTTGGGAGCTGTTTTTT. Translating gives CASSSRDTTRPWELFF. The chain uses TRBV27 and TRBJ2-2; D is perhaps TRBD1 (6 bases). CDR1 and CDR2 from the germline V gene are MNHEY and SMNVEV (reference sequence). The ends were cut back, 4 bases at V and 9 bases at J, with 21 bases in the middle. There are 16 residues in the CDR3.

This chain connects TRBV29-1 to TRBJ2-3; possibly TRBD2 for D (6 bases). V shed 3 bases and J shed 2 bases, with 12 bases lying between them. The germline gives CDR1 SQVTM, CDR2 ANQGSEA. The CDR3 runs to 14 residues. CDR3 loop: CSVDSAGPTDTQYF. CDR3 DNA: TGCAGCGTTGATTCGGCGGGACCCACAGATACGCAGTATTTT.

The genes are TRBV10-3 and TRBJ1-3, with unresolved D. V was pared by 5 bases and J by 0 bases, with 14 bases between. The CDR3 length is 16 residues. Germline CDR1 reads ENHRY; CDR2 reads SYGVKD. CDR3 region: CAISSPIRGSGNTIYF. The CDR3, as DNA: TGTGCCATCAGTAGCCCAATCCGGGGCTCTGGAAACACCATATATTTT.

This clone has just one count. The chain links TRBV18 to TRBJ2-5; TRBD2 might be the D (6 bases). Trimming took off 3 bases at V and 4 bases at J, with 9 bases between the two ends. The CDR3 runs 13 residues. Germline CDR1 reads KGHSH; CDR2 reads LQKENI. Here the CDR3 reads CASSPGSRETQYF. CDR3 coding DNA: TGTGCCAGCTCACCCGGGAGCCGAGAGACCCAGTACTTC.

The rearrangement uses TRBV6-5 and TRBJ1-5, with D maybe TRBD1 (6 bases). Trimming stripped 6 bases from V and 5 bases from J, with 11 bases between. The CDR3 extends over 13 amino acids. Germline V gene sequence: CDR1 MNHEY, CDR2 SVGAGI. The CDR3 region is CASRSGTHQPQHF. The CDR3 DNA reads TGTGCCAGCAGGTCCGGGACACATCAGCCCCAGCATTTT.

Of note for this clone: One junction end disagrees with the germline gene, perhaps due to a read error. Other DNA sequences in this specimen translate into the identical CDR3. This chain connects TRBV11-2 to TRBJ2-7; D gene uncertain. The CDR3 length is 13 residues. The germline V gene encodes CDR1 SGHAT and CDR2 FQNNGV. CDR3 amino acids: CASSLDRAYEQYF. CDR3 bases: TGTGCCAGCAGCCTAGACCGGGCCTACGAGCAGTACTTC. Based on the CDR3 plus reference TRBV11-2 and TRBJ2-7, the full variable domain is EAGVAQSPRYKIIEKRQSVAFWCNPISGHATLYWYQQILGQGPKLLIQFQNNGVVDDSQLPKDRFSAERLKGVDSTLKIQPAKLEDSAVYLCASSLDRAYEQYFGPGTRLTVT.

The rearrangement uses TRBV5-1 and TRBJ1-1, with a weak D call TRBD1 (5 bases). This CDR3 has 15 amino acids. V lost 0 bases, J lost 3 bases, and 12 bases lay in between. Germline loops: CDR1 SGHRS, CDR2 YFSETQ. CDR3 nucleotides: TGCGCCAGCAGCTTGGGTGGGGGGACCCACACTGAAGCTTTCTTT. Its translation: CASSLGGGTHTEAFF.